These T cell receptor beta chains were read from a single sample in a study of shared clonotypes between healthy human individuals. Profiled with immunoSEQ multiplex PCR; TCRdb holds only in-frame clones, not every one. The sample yields about 450,000 clones, around 79% seen once. Material for sequencing was PBMCs. Receptors were obtained from a woman in her forties in good health. Some clones in this sample may be carry-over from other donors' samples. The CDR3 runs from the conserved cysteine through the conserved F or W. A D gene is named only where the DNA matches it firmly. A clone size is listed for some rows: how often the clone was seen (once, few, many), or a class if it is expanded.

D | size | J | V | CDR3 | DNA
- | - | TRBJ2-3 | TRBV4-3 | CASSQDSGLATDTQYF | TGCGCCAGCAGCCAAGATTCCGGGCTAGCCACAGATACGCAGTATTTT
TRBD1 | - | TRBJ2-5 | TRBV29-1 | CSGIPQGAGETQYF | TGCAGCGGGATCCCTCAGGGGGCGGGCGAGACCCAGTACTTC
- | - | TRBJ2-7 | TRBV28 | CASSQLREQYF | TGTGCCAGCAGTCAGCTCAGAGAGCAGTACTTC
- | - | TRBJ2-1 | TRBV5-1 | CASSPTRWGSDNEQFF | TGCGCCAGCAGCCCAACCAGGTGGGGCAGCGACAATGAGCAGTTCTTC
TRBD1 | - | TRBJ1-2 | TRBV7-3 | CASSFLTGSGYTF | TGTGCCAGCAGCTTTTTGACAGGGAGCGGCTACACCTTC
TRBD2 | - | TRBJ2-3 | TRBV11-2 | CASSLDVGGLAPDTQYF | TGTGCCAGCAGCTTAGACGTTGGCGGACTAGCCCCCGATACGCAGTATTTT
TRBD2 | once | TRBJ2-5 | TRBV29-1 | CSVVPAGQETQYF | TGCAGCGTTGTTCCAGCGGGGCAAGAGACCCAGTACTTC
- | - | TRBJ2-2 | TRBV19 | CATPAQGAGLAGISTGELFF | TGTGCCACCCCAGCACAGGGGGCAGGGCTAGCGGGAATCTCCACCGGGGAGCTGTTTTTT
TRBD1 | - | TRBJ1-3 | TRBV7-3 | CASGQGPGNTIYF | TGTGCCAGCGGACAGGGGCCTGGAAACACCATATATTTT
- | - | TRBJ2-1 | TRBV4-2 | CASSQDLQTPLNEQFF | TGTGCCAGCAGCCAAGATCTGCAGACTCCCCTCAATGAGCAGTTCTTC
- | - | TRBJ2-7 | TRBV19 | CASSTPGASEQYF | TGTGCCAGTAGTACGCCGGGGGCCTCCGAGCAGTACTTC
- | - | TRBJ1-1 | TRBV6-4 | CASSAGPNTEAFF | TGTGCCAGCAGTGCAGGACCAAACACTGAAGCTTTCTTT
- | - | TRBJ2-3 | TRBV7-2 | CASSFERGDTQYF | TGTGCCAGCAGCTTTGAACGAGGAGATACGCAGTATTTT
- | - | TRBJ2-2 | TRBV19 | CASFDRSATGELFF | TGTGCCAGCTTCGACAGGTCGGCAACCGGGGAGCTGTTTTTT
TRBD2 | - | TRBJ2-1 | TRBV5-1 | CASSPASSGYNEQFF | TGCGCCAGCAGCCCGGCTTCTAGCGGATACAATGAGCAGTTCTTC
- | - | TRBJ2-2 | TRBV6-6 | CASSPVVAENTGELFF | TGTGCCAGCAGTCCGGTGGTAGCGGAAAACACCGGGGAGCTGTTTTTT
- | - | TRBJ2-1 | TRBV7-9 | CASSYRTGFEQFF | TGTGCCAGCAGCTACCGTACAGGGTTTGAGCAGTTCTTC
- | once | TRBJ2-7 | TRBV15 | CATSRVVSPYEQYF | TGTGCCACCAGCAGAGTGGTCAGTCCCTACGAGCAGTACTTC
TRBD1 | few | TRBJ1-5 | TRBV5-4 | CASSPGQDQPQHF | TGTGCCAGCAGCCCCGGACAGGATCAGCCCCAGCATTTT
- | - | TRBJ1-4 | TRBV7-2 | CASSRTIATNEKLFF | TGTGCCAGCAGCCGGACAATAGCAACTAATGAAAAACTGTTTTTT
- | - | TRBJ2-1 | TRBV29-1 | CSVQTRLGGVGFF | TGCAGCGTCCAAACTAGATTGGGTGGAGTTGGGTTCTTC
TRBD1 | - | TRBJ1-2 | TRBV18 | CASSLSGTAYGYTF | TGTGCCAGCTCCCTCTCCGGGACAGCCTATGGCTACACCTTC